These 17 T cell receptor beta chains came from one sample sequenced in a study of post-analysis software for immune sequencing data. Built from TCR beta cDNA, the libraries had unique molecular identifiers in them. TCRdb independently ran MiXCR on the PCR reads; one entry per CDR3 protein. The top ten hold around 11% of the sample, which has almost 700,000 distinct CDR3 sequences, around 60% seen once. No antigens are known for them. Broader study findings: Patients carried several TRBV segments more frequently than controls did, and TRBV5-6, TRBV5-1 and TRBV20-1 were among them.

Sequencing input: blood. Source of these receptors: a girl aged 2 to 9 with multiple sclerosis.

This chain links TRBV5-1 with TRBJ2-3; TRBD2 aligns across 9 bases. The V gene end was trimmed by 2 bases and the J gene end by 4 bases; junction bases not matched to a gene: 8. Germline values: CDR1 SGHRS, CDR2 YFSETQ. This CDR3 contains 16 residues. CDR3 DNA sequence: TGCGCCAGCAGCTTAGGGGATAGCGGGAGCGCAGATACGCAGTATTTT. Amino acid sequence: CASSLGDSGSADTQYF.

This clonotype was seen a single time. V is TRBV6-2 or TRBV6-3 and J is TRBJ2-2, with a possible D match to TRBD2 (5 bases). Germline V gives CDR1 MNHEY, CDR2 SVGEGT. Trimming left V 8 bases short and J 6 bases short, with 16 bases between. The CDR3 consists of 14 residues. Here the CDR3 reads CASGTSSIAGELFF. CDR3 in DNA: TGTGCCAGCGGTACTAGTAGTATCGCCGGGGAGCTGTTTTTT.

V gene TRBV6-5 combines with J gene TRBJ2-1, with D perhaps TRBD2 (5 bases). Germline V gene data show CDR1 as MNHEY and CDR2 as SVGAGI. The V end lost 5 bases, the J end lost 3 bases, and 14 bases lay between the germline ends. The CDR3 runs to 15 residues. CDR3 sequence: CASSPGPGGYNEQFF. Written as DNA, the CDR3 is TGTGCCAGCAGTCCGGGCCCCGGAGGCTACAATGAGCAGTTCTTC.

This chain uses TRBV20-1 with TRBJ2-3, with TRBD2 matching over 13 bases. Trimming took 3 bases from V and 3 from J; bases not matched to a gene: 3. Per the germline V gene, CDR1 is DFQATT and CDR2 is SNEGSKA (reference sequence). The CDR3 totals 15 residues. This CDR3 is CSASATSGGTDTQYF. The CDR3 DNA reads TGCAGTGCTAGCGCGACTAGCGGGGGGACAGATACGCAGTATTTT.

V gene TRBV7-2 combines with J gene TRBJ2-1; D gene ambiguous. The V gene lost 4 bases and the J gene lost 8 bases, with 12 bases spanning the gap. In germline, CDR1 is SGHTA, CDR2 FQGNSA. The CDR3 runs to 13 residues. CDR3 in DNA: TGTGCCAGCAGCTACAACCTCTCCGATGAGCAGTTCTTC. Its protein is CASSYNLSDEQFF.

This clonotype was seen only a few times. The chain couples TRBV20-1 to TRBJ2-7, with a tentative D call TRBD2 (5 bases). Trimming left V 1 base short and J 3 bases short, with 13 bases between. CDR1 and CDR2 from the germline V gene are DFQATT and SNEGSKA (reference sequence). The CDR3 has 14 residues. DNA of the CDR3: TGCAGTGCTAGAGGGGAAGCCGGGAACTACGAGCAGTACTTC. Protein: CSARGEAGNYEQYF.

The V and J genes are TRBV3-1 and TRBJ2-4; a weak D match, TRBD2 (5 bases). The end of the DNA aligns better with TRBJ2-7, so the J call may be wrong. This CDR3 is 13 amino acids long. CDR1 LGHDT and CDR2 YNNKEL come from the germline V gene (reference sequence). CDR3 loop: CASSHGMGYEQYF. The CDR3 nucleotides read TGTGCCAGCAGTCACGGGATGGGCTACGAGCAGTACTTC.

The chain has TRBV12-3 or TRBV12-4 and TRBJ2-5; D may be TRBD2 (5 bases). The CDR3 runs 16 residues. The germline V and J ends were trimmed by 6 bases and 4 bases, with 21 bases remaining between them. The CDR3 protein is CASRFSVRVIGETQYF. CDR3 sequence (DNA): TGTGCCAGCAGATTTTCAGTGAGGGTTATCGGAGAGACCCAGTACTTC.

A word on this clonotype: A junction end diverges from the germline sequence, so it may reflect a read error. This chain joins TRBV15 and TRBJ2-1, with a possible D match to TRBD2 (6 bases). The CDR3 extends over 15 amino acids. The germline V gene encodes CDR1 LNHNV and CDR2 YYDKDF (reference sequence). The CDR3 nucleotides read TGTGCCACCAGCAGGGGAGGTGTTTCCCACAATGAGCAGTCCTTC. Translating gives CATSRGGVSHNEQSF.

The rearrangement links TRBV27 to TRBJ2-3, with 7 nucleotides matching TRBD1. This CDR3 is 16 amino acids long. V shed 5 bases, J shed 3 bases, and the junction held 11 bases outside the gene matches. Germline V gene sequence: CDR1 MNHEY, CDR2 SMNVEV (reference sequence). The CDR3 sequence: CASSTHRQGGTDTQYF. For the CDR3, the DNA is TGTGCCAGCAGTACCCACCGACAGGGTGGGACAGATACGCAGTATTTT.

This clonotype has more than one count but fewer than ten. The genes are TRBV12-3 or TRBV12-4 and TRBJ2-5; 12 nucleotides match TRBD2. This CDR3 is 16 amino acids long. V lost 5 bases and J lost 2; bases outside the gene matches: 6. The CDR3 coding sequence is TGTGCCAGCAGTGAAGGACTAGCGGGAAGACAAGAGACCCAGTACTTC. It is translated as CASSEGLAGRQETQYF.

The gene calls are TRBV6-5 and TRBJ2-7; 7 bases fit TRBD2. Germline CDR1 and CDR2: MNHEY and SVGAGI. V was clipped by 2 bases and J by 1 base; unmatched bases: 14. CDR3 length: 18 residues. Here the CDR3 DNA reads TGTGCCAGCAGTTACGAAAACCCCGGGACTAAAATATCCTACGAGCAGTACTTC. Translated, it gives CASSYENPGTKISYEQYF.

The chain joins TRBV10-1 to TRBJ1-5; D gene ambiguous. The V end was cut by 2 bases, the J end by 6 bases, with 8 bases between. Germline CDR1 and CDR2: WNHNN and SYGVQD (reference sequence). CDR3 length: 13 residues. CDR3 bases: TGCGCCAGCAGTGAGAGGGCCGGTCAGCCCCAGCATTTT. Its translation is CASSERAGQPQHF.

In this sample, this clonotype turned up a few times. This chain links TRBV29-1 with TRBJ2-7; 9 nucleotides agree with TRBD2. The ends lost 0 bases at V and 3 bases at J; junction bases unmatched: 9. In germline, CDR1 is SQVTM, CDR2 ANQGSEA. The CDR3 has 16 amino acids. The CDR3 coding sequence is TGCAGCGTTGAAGAAGGAGCGGGAGGCCACGACTACGAGCAGTACTTC. Translation: CSVEEGAGGHDYEQYF.

The chain employs TRBV6-5 and TRBJ2-7; possibly TRBD1 for D (5 bases). This CDR3 has 14 residues. CDR1 and CDR2 from the germline V gene are MNHEY and SVGAGI. V gave up 2 bases and J gave up 1 base, with 9 bases separating them. CDR3 sequence reads: CASSYNQGSYEQYF. The CDR3 nucleotides read TGTGCCAGCAGTTACAATCAGGGTTCCTACGAGCAGTACTTC.

The J gene is TRBJ1-1, the V gene TRBV7-2; D might be TRBD1 (6 bases). The CDR3 totals 15 residues. The V end was cut by 6 bases, the J end by 4 bases, with 18 bases between. Germline lookup yields CDR1 SGHTA and CDR2 FQGNSA. CDR3 loop: CASRAGGASGTEAFF. Here the CDR3 DNA reads TGTGCCAGCAGGGCGGGGGGCGCATCCGGCACTGAAGCTTTCTTT.

The genes are TRBV18 and TRBJ2-5, with D tentatively TRBD1 (6 bases). The germline V gene encodes CDR1 KGHSH and CDR2 LQKENI. The CDR3 loop spans 14 amino acids. With 1 base removed from V and 6 bases from J, the gap between germline ends came to 12 bases. CDR3 DNA: TGTGCCAGCTCACCACTCGCCAGGGGAAAGACCCAGTACTTC. It translates to CASSPLARGKTQYF.